The source of this T cell receptor (beta chain) is a study of blood T cells in healthy people across ages. Study-level results: Changes in expanded clonotypes were possibly confounded, as the CMV status of donors was unknown. Diversity was higher, and naive CD4+ cells more numerous, in long-lived donors than in aged donors.

Drawing of peripheral blood yielded ten milliliters from each donor. A note on this clonotype: Antigen specificity is unknown.

For the second PCR, which ran for 7 to 11 cycles, a sample-barcoded 5' primer and a J-beta primer mix were used. Each cDNA was tagged by a template-switch adaptor containing 12 random nucleotides. TCRdb reprocessed the 5' RACE reads via MiXCR and lists one record per CDR3 protein. Of 950,000 to 1,200,000 distinct CDR3 sequences in the sample, approximately 38% were seen once. The CDR3 totals 13 residues. Trimming removed 3 bases at V and 0 bases at J, with 7 bases between. Germline V gene data show CDR1 as SQVTM and CDR2 as ANQGSEA. This receptor was identified in a man aged 18 to 29 in good health. This chain joins TRBV29-1 and TRBJ2-3; unclear D gene. Sequenced: blood. CDR3 residues: CSVEVRSTDTQYF. For the CDR3, the DNA is TGCAGCGTTGAGGTCAGGAGCACAGATACGCAGTATTTT.